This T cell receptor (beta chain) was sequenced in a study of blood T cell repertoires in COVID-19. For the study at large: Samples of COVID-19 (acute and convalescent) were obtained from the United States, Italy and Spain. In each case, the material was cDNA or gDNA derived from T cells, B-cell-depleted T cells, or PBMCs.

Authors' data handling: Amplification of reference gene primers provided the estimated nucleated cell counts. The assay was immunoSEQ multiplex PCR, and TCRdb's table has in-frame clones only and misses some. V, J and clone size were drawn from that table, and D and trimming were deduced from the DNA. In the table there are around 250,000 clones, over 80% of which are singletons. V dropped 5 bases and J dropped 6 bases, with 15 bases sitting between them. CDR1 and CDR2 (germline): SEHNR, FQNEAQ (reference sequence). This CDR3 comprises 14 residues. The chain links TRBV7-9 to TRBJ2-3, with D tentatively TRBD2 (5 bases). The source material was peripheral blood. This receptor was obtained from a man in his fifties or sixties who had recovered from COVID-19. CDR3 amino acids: CASSLLGVSDTQYF. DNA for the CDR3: TGTGCCAGCAGCCTCCTGGGAGTCTCCGATACGCAGTATTTT.